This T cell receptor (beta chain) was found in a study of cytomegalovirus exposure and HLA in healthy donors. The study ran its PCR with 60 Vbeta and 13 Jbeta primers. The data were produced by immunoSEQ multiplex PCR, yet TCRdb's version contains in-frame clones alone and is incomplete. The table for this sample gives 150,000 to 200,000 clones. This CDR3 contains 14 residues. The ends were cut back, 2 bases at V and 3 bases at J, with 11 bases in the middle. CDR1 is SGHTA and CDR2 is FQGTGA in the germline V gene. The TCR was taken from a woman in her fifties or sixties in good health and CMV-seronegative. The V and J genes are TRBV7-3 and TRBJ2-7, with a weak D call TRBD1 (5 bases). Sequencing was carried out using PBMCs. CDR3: CASSLAGNIYEQYF. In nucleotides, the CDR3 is TGTGCCAGCAGCTTAGCAGGGAATATCTACGAGCAGTACTTC. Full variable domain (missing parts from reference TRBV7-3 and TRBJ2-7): GAGVSQTPSNKVTEKGKYVELRCDPISGHTALYWYRQSLGQGPEFLIYFQGTGAADDSGLPNDRFFAVRPEGSVSTLKIQRTERGDSAVYLCASSLAGNIYEQYFGPGTRLTVT.